Listed here are 11 T cell receptor beta chains from one sample, sequenced in a study of immune evolution from preneoplasia to lung adenocarcinoma. Libraries were prepared by immunoSEQ multiplex PCR; TCRdb keeps only in-frame clonotypes and omits some of them. The table lists tens of thousands of clones, 70% to 85% of them singletons, with around 5.6% in the top ten. The sequencing input was FFPE invasive lung adenocarcinoma tissue. The receptors originated from a person aged 55 to 70 with lung adenocarcinoma.

The gene calls are TRBV6-6 and TRBJ2-1; 7 positions match TRBD1. The CDR3 sequence is 13 residues long. Losses at the gene ends were 8 bases for V and 6 bases for J; bases not matched to a gene: 7. Germline V gives CDR1 MNHNY, CDR2 SVGAGI (reference sequence). CDR3 nucleotide sequence: TGTGCCAGCCGAGACAGGGCCCTCAATGAGCAGTTCTTC. It specifies CASRDRALNEQFF.

The chain has TRBV18 and TRBJ1-2; D is uncertain. Per the germline V gene, CDR1 is KGHSH and CDR2 is LQKENI. The V gene lost 0 bases and the J gene lost 5 bases, with 10 bases spanning the gap. This CDR3 region has 14 residues. The CDR3 nucleotides read TGTGCCAGCTCACCACCGGTAGTTGCTTATGGCTACACCTTC. Encoded protein: CASSPPVVAYGYTF.

V gene TRBV28 combines with J gene TRBJ2-1, with 7 positions matching TRBD2. The CDR3 consists of 13 residues. V was clipped by 5 bases and J by 6 bases; unmatched bases: 4. Germline V gene lookup returns CDR1 MDHEN and CDR2 SYDVKM. The CDR3 region has the DNA TGTGCCAGCAGTCGACGACTAGCCAATGAGCAGTTCTTC. Translated: CASSRRLANEQFF.

This clone was observed a single time. The chain combines TRBV30 with TRBJ1-2, with unresolved D. The CDR3 loop spans 14 amino acids. CDR1 is GTSNPN, CDR2 SVGIG, per germline (reference sequence). V shed 6 bases and J shed 3 bases, with 17 bases lying between them. CDR3 sequence: CACGVATLDYGYTF. CDR3 DNA: TGTGCCTGCGGAGTTGCGACATTAGACTATGGCTACACCTTC. Based on the CDR3 plus reference TRBV30 and TRBJ1-2, the full variable domain is SQTIHQWPATLVQPVGSPLSLECTVEGTSNPNLYWYRQAAGRGLQLLFYSVGIGQISSEVPQNLSASRPQDRQFILSSKKLLLSDSGFYLCACGVATLDYGYTFGSGTRLTVV.

The chain links TRBV6-5 to TRBJ1-4; TRBD1 is a possible D gene (5 bases). V lost 8 bases, J lost 4 bases, and 14 bases lay in between. Looked up from germline, CDR1 is MNHEY and CDR2 is SVGAGI. This CDR3 is 14 amino acids long. This CDR3 is CASALNRFNEKLFF. The CDR3 region has the DNA TGTGCCAGCGCCTTGAACAGGTTTAATGAAAAACTGTTTTTT.

In the case of this clone: Within the sample, other DNA sequences also encode this same CDR3. This chain links TRBV6-1 with TRBJ1-5; D perhaps matches TRBD1 (6 bases). Looked up from germline, CDR1 is MNHNS and CDR2 is SASEGT. The CDR3 length is 15 residues. Trimming took 6 bases from V and 7 from J, leaving 19 bases between them. CDR3 nucleotide sequence: TGTGCCAGCAGCCCTACAGGGACTGGGCGACAGCCCCAGCATTTT. Amino acid sequence: CASSPTGTGRQPQHF.

V is TRBV29-1 and J is TRBJ2-2; TRBD1 agrees at 7 bases. There are 15 residues in the CDR3. V lost 3 bases and J lost 6; bases outside the gene matches: 10. Germline V gene data show CDR1 as SQVTM and CDR2 as ANQGSEA. The CDR3 region is CSVESRGKDPGELFF. In DNA, the CDR3 is TGCAGCGTTGAGTCCAGGGGGAAGGATCCCGGGGAGCTGTTTTTT.

The V and J genes are TRBV6-5 and TRBJ2-1; D gene uncertain. Germline assignment: CDR1 MNHEY and CDR2 SVGAGI. Trimming shortened V by 0 bases and J by 6 bases, and 6 bases separated the two germline ends. The CDR3 has 13 residues. CDR3 nucleotides: TGTGCCAGCAGTTACTCGACGGTCAATGAGCAGTTCTTC. This gives the protein CASSYSTVNEQFF.

This chain uses TRBV7-2 with TRBJ1-5; D ambiguous. Per germline, CDR1 SGHTA and CDR2 FQGNSA. This CDR3 contains 15 residues. Deletions cut 6 bases from V and 2 bases from J, with 14 bases between. DNA for the CDR3: TGTGCCAGCAGTCCCTACCTGGACCGCAATCAGCCCCAGCATTTT. It is translated as CASSPYLDRNQPQHF.

The chain links TRBV7-8 to TRBJ1-5, with 8 bases matching TRBD1. This CDR3 comprises 15 residues. The V gene's germline CDR1 is SGHVS and CDR2 FQNEAQ. The V and J ends lost 6 bases and 5 bases, in that order; junction bases with no gene match: 9. The CDR3 loop is CASSPGQGGHQPQHF. The CDR3 DNA reads TGTGCCAGCAGTCCTGGACAGGGAGGACATCAGCCCCAGCATTTT.

This clone occurred once. The chain links TRBV5-1 to TRBJ2-3; 10 bases are a match to TRBD1. Germline V gene sequence: CDR1 SGHRS, CDR2 YFSETQ. The V and J ends lost 4 bases and 7 bases, in that order; junction bases with no gene match: 9. This CDR3 spans 15 amino acids. CDR3 region: CASSAGTGEGNTQYF. Written as DNA, the CDR3 is TGCGCCAGCAGCGCCGGGACAGGGGAAGGGAATACGCAGTATTTT.